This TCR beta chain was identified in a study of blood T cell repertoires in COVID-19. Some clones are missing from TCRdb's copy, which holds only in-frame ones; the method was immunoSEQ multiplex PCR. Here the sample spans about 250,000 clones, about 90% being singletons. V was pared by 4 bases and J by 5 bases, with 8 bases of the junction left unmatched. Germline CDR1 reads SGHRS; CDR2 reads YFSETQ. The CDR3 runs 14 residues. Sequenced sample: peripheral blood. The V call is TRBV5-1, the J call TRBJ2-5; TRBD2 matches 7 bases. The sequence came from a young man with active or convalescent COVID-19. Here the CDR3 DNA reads TGCGCCAGCAGCCCGTCAGGGCGGGGGGAGACCCAGTACTTC. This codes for CASSPSGRGETQYF.